This TCR beta chain is from a study of T cells expressing NK-cell markers. Looking at the study overall: Sequencing of TCR beta repertoires drew on sorted CD3+CD56+NKG2C+, CD3+CD56+NKG2C- and CD3+CD56-NKG2C+ T cells. The eight sequenced donors comprised seven who were HCMV-seropositive and one who was seronegative.

Libraries used 5'RACE template switching adding universal primer site and UMIs. TCRdb reprocessed the 5' RACE reads, keeping one entry per CDR3 protein, no DNA. The repertoire table contains fewer than 400,000 distinct CDR3 sequences. This CDR3 has 16 amino acids. CDR1 is SGHRS and CDR2 is YFSETQ in the germline V gene. A note on this clonotype: Its antigen remains unidentified.

Whole-study results and caveats: These clonotypes additionally ranked first within the CD3+CD56-NKG2C+ fraction of a few donors.

The chain carries TRBV5-1 and TRBJ2-1; TCRdb calls TRBD1, which cannot be checked without DNA. The sample consisted of blood T cells: a sorted CD56 or NKG2C T cell subset, CD4+ or CD8+ T cells, or bulk PBMC T cells (not recorded which). The source is a woman aged 45-65 years in good health. This CDR3 reads CASSLESGTPYNEQFF.